What follows describes a single T cell receptor (beta chain). This specimen belongs to a study of T cell changes during pregnancy in multiple sclerosis. The protocol was immunoSEQ multiplex PCR, while the TCRdb copy is restricted to in-frame clones and leaves out a portion. Here the sample spans roughly 63,000 clones, 90% being singletons. The receptor was isolated from a female donor in good health, enrolled as a control in a pregnancy study. The sequencing here drew on peripheral blood, taken in the second trimester of pregnancy.

This chain's CDR3 is CASSAVKGSFIEQYF. In DNA form, the CDR3 reads TGTGCCAGCAGCGCCGTCAAGGGGTCGTTTATCGAGCAGTACTTC. The chain carries TRBV11-2 and TRBJ2-7; TRBD1 might be the D (5 bases). The CDR3 loop spans 15 amino acids. Germline CDR1 reads SGHAT; CDR2 reads FQNNGV. V was cut by 5 bases and J by 6 bases, with 20 bases left in between.